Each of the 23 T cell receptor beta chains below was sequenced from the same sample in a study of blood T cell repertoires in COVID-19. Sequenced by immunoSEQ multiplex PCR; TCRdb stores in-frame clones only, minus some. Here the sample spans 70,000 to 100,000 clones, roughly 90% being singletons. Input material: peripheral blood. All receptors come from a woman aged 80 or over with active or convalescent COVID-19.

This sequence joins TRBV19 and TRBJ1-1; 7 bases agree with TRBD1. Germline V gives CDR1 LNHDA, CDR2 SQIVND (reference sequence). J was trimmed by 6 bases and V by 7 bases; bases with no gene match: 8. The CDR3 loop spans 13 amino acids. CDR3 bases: TGTGCCAGTACCACGACAGGGCGCGCTGAAGCTTTCTTT. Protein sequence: CASTTTGRAEAFF.

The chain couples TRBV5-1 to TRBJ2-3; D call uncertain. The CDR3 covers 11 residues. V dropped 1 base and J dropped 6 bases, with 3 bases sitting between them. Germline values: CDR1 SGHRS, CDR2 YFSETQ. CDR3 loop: CASSLSDTQYF. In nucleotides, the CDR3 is TGCGCCAGCAGCTTGTCTGATACGCAGTATTTT.

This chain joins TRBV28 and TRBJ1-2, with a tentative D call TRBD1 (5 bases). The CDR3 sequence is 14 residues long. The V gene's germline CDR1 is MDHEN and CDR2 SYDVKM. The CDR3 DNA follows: TGTGCATCGGGGGGAGCCCCAGCTAACTATGGCTACACCTTC. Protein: CASGGAPANYGYTF.

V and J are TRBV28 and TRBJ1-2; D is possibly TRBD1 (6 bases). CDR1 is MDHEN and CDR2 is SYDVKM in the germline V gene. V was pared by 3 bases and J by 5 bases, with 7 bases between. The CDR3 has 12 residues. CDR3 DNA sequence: TGTGCCAGCAGTTTTCAGGGGTATGGCTACACCTTC. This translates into CASSFQGYGYTF.

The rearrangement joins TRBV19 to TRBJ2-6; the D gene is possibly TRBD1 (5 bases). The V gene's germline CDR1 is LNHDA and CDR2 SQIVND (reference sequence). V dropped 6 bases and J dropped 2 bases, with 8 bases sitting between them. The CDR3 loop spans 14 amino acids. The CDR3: CASRRGPGANVLTF. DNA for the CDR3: TGTGCCAGTAGAAGGGGCCCTGGGGCCAACGTCCTGACTTTC. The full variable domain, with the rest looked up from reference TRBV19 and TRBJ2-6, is DGGITQSPKYLFRKEGQNVTLSCEQNLNHDAMYWYRQDPGQGLRLIYYSQIVNDFQKGDIAEGYSVSREKKESFPLTVTSAQKNPTAFYLCASRRGPGANVLTFGAGSRLTVL.

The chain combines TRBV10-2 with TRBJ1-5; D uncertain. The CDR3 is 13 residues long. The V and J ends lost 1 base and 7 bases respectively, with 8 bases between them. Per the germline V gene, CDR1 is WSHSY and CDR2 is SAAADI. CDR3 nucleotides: TGCGCCAGCAGTGAGTACGAGGAACAGCCCCAGCATTTT. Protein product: CASSEYEEQPQHF.

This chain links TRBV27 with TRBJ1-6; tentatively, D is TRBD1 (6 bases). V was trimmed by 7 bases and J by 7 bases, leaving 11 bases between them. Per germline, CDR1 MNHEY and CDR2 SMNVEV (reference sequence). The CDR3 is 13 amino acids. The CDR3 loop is CASTQGFNSPLHF. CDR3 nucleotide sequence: TGTGCCAGCACACAGGGCTTCAATTCACCCCTCCACTTT.

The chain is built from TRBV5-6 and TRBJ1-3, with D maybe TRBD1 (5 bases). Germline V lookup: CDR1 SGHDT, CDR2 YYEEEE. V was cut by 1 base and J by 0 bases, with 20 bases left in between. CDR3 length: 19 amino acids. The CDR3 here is CASSLTRLDNRLSGNTIYF. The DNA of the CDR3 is TGTGCCAGCAGCTTGACCCGCCTCGACAACAGGCTCTCTGGAAACACCATATATTTT.

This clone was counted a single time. CDR3 protein: CATSSPGQARVNEQFF. CDR3 nucleotides: TGTGCCACCAGCAGTCCGGGACAGGCAAGGGTGAATGAGCAGTTCTTC. This chain links TRBV15 with TRBJ2-1; TRBD1 matches 8 bases. The junction had 11 bases not matched to a gene; V was cut back by 3 bases and J by 7 bases. The CDR3 is 16 residues long. Per the germline V gene, CDR1 is LNHNV and CDR2 is YYDKDF (reference sequence).

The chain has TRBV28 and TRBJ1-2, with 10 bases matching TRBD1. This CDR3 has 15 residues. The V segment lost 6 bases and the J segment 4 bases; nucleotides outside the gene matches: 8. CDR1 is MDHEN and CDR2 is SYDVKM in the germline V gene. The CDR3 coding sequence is TGTGCCAGCAGCCAAGACAGGGGGCTTACCTATGGCTACACCTTC. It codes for CASSQDRGLTYGYTF.

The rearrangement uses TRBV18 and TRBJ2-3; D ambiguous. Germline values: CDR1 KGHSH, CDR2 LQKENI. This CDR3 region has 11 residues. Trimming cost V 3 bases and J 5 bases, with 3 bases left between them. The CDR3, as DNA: TGTGCCAGCTCACCCATAGATACGCAGTATTTT. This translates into CASSPIDTQYF.

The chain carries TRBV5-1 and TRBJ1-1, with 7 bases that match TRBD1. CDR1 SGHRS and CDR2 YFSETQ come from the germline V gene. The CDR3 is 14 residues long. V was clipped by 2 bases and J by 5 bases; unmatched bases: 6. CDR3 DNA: TGCGCCAGCAGCTTCGACAGGGTTGGGACTGAAGCTTTCTTT. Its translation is CASSFDRVGTEAFF.

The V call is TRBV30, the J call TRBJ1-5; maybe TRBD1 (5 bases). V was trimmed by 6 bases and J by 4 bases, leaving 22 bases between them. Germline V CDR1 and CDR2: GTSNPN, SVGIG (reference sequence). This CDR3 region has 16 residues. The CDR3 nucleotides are TGTGCCTGTACCATGGGGGGGTCCTTGTTTAATCAGCCCCAGCATTTT. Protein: CACTMGGSLFNQPQHF.

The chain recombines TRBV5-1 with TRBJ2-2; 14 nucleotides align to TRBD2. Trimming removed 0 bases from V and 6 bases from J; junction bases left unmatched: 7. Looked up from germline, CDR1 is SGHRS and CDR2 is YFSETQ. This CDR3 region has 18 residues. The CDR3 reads CASSLEGLAGVFAGELFF. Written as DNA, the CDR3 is TGCGCCAGCAGCTTGGAGGGACTAGCGGGAGTCTTTGCCGGGGAGCTGTTTTTT.

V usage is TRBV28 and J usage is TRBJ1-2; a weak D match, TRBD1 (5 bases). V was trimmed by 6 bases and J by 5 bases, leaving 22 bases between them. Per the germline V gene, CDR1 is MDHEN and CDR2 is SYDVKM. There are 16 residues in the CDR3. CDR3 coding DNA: TGTGCCAGCAGCTTCCTCCTCACACGGGGGTTATATGGCTACACCTTC. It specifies CASSFLLTRGLYGYTF.

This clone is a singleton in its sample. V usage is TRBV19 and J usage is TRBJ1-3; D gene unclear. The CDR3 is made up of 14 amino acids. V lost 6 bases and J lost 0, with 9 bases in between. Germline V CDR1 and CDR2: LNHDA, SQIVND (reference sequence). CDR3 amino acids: CASRQVGSGNTIYF. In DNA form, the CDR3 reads TGTGCCAGTAGGCAGGTTGGCTCTGGAAACACCATATATTTT. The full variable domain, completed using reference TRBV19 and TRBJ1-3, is DGGITQSPKYLFRKEGQNVTLSCEQNLNHDAMYWYRQDPGQGLRLIYYSQIVNDFQKGDIAEGYSVSREKKESFPLTVTSAQKNPTAFYLCASRQVGSGNTIYFGEGSWLTVV.

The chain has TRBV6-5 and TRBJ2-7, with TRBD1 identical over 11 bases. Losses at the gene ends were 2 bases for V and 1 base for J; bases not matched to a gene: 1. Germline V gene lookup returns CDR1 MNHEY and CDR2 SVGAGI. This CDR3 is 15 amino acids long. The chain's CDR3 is CASSYRDRGSYEQYF. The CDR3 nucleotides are TGTGCCAGCAGTTACCGGGACAGGGGGTCCTACGAGCAGTACTTC.

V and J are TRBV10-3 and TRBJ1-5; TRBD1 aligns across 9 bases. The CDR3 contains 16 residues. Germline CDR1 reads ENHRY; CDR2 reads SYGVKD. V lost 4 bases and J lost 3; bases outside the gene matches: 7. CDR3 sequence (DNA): TGTGCCATCAGTGCCCTAGGACAGGGGACCAATCAGCCCCAGCATTTT. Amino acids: CAISALGQGTNQPQHF.

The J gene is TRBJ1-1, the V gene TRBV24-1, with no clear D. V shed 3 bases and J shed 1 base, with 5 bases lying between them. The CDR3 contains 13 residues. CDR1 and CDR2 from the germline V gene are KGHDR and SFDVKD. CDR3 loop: CATSDHRNTEAFF. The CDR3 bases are TGTGCCACCAGTGATCACAGGAACACTGAAGCTTTCTTT.

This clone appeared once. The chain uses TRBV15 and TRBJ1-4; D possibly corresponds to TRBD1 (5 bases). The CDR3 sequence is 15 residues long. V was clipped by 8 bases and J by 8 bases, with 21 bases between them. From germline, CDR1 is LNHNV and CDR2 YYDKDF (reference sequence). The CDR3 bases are TGTGCCACCGGACAAGGACGCGGAAACCGGGAAAAACTGTTTTTT. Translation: CATGQGRGNREKLFF.

Here the CDR3 reads CASSQRPPGDSNNEQFF. The CDR3 DNA follows: TGTGCCAGCAGCCAACGCCCCCCCGGGGATTCTAACAATGAGCAGTTCTTC. V usage is TRBV3-1 (or the pseudogene TRBV3-2) and J usage is TRBJ2-1; maybe TRBD2 (5 bases). The ends were cut back, 2 bases at V and 5 bases at J, with 19 bases in the middle. CDR1 and CDR2 (germline): LGHDT, YNNKEL (reference sequence). The CDR3 has 17 residues.

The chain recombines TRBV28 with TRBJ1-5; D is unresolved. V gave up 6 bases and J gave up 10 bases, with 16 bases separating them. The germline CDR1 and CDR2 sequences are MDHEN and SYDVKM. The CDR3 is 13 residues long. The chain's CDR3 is CASRDGNLGPQHF. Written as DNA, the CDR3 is TGTGCCAGCAGAGACGGGAACCTCGGTCCCCAGCATTTT. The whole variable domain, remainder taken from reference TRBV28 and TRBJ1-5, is DVKVTQSSRYLVKRTGEKVFLECVQDMDHENMFWYRQDPGLGLRLIYFSYDVKMKEKGDIPEGYSVSREKKERFSLILESASTNQTSMYLCASRDGNLGPQHFGDGTRLSIL.

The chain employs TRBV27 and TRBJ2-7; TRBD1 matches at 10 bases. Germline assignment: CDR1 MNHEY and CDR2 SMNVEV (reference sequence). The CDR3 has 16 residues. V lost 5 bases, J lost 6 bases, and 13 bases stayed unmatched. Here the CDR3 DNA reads TGTGCCAGCAGTCGCCAAGGGGGACAGGGGTTCGCCGAGCAGTACTTC. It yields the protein CASSRQGGQGFAEQYF.